Given below is one TCR beta chain in context. A few counts support this clonotype. The target of this receptor is not known. No base qualities exist here, and no much larger clone lies one base off it. The instrument given in TCRdb is Illumina MiSeq. TCRdb took the public reads, trimmed them with fastp at Q25, ran MiXCR for clone calling and kept in-frame beta chains. Rows merge per CDR3 protein into single entries with the most common DNA and genes. In all, the sample holds 70,000 or so distinct CDR3 sequences, and around 20% of those were seen once. More than 6.5% of the sample is taken by the ten largest. The data belong to a study of type 1 regulatory T cells (TCRdb year 2021). Some background on the complete study: The study characterized an in vitro protocol that generated a Tr1-enriched, alloantigen-specific CD4 T cell product named T-allo10. T-allo10 was being evaluated clinically in patients with hematological malignancies who were receiving allogeneic hematopoietic stem cell transplantation. The paper as a whole reports these results and caveats: A more restricted TCR repertoire was observed in Tr1 cells than in non-Tr1 cells, and this restriction was interpreted in the study as alloantigen-induced clonal expansion.

Per the germline V gene (reference sequence), SGHAT is the CDR1 and FQDESV is the CDR2. Reading from cysteine to phenylalanine, the CDR3 counts 14 amino acids. The entry retains the CDR3 DNA only, 42 bases that are in frame from base 1. The V end gives up 2 bases and the J end 3 bases, leaving 3 bases in the junction not matched to a gene. Sequences were obtained from cultured type 1 regulatory T (Tr1) cells, either the whole culture or a sorted fraction (not recorded which). Interpreted using the paper, the cell subset or site label stands for: type 1 regulatory T cells sorted from the T-allo10 product. The chain employs TRBV11-1 and TRBJ2-7, with 8 bases in between that match TRBD1. The clonotype originates from a human donor in good health. The nucleotides are TGTGCCAGCAGCTTATCCGGACAGGGCTACGAGCAGTACTTC. The resulting protein is CASSLSGQGYEQYF.